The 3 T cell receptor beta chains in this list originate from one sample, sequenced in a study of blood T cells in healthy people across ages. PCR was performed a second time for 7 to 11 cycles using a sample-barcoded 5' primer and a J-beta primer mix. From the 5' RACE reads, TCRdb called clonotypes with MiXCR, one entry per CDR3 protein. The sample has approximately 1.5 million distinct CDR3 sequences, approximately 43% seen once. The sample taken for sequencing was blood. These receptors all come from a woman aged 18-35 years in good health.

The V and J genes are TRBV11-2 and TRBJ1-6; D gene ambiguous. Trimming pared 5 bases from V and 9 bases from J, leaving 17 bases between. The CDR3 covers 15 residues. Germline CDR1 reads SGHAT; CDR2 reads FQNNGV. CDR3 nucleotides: TGTGCCAGCAGCCTCCGTGGACTCAGAGGTTCACCCCTCCACTTT. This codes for CASSLRGLRGSPLHF.

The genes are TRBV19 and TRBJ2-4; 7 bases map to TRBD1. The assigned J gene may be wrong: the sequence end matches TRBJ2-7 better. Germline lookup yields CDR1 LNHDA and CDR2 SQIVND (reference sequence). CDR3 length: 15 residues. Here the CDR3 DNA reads TGTGCCAGTAGCCTTGGGATACAGGGGACCTACGAGCAGTACTTC. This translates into CASSLGIQGTYEQYF.

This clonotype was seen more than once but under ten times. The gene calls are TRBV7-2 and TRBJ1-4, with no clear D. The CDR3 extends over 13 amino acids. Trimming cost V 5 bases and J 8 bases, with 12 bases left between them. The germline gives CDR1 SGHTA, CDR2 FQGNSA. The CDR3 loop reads CASSTQAGEKLFF. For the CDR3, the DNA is TGTGCCAGCAGCACCCAGGCGGGGGAAAAACTGTTTTTT.